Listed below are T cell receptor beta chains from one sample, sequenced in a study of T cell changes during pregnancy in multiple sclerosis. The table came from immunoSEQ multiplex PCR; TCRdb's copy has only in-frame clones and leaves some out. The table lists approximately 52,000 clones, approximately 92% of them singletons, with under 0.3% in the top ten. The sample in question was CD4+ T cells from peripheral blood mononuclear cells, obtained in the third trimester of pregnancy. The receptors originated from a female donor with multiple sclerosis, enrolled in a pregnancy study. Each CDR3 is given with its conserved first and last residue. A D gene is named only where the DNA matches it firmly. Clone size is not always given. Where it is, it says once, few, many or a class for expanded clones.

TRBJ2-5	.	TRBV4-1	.	CASSQEEGGRETQYF	TGCGCCAGCAGCCAAGAGGAGGGGGGGCGGGAGACCCAGTACTTC
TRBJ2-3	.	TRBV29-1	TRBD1	CSVGGTGADTQYF	TGCAGCGTTGGCGGGACAGGGGCAGATACGCAGTATTTT
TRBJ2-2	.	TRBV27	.	CASSSQGTLLGGELFF	TGTGCCAGCAGTTCCCAAGGGACTCTCTTGGGCGGGGAGCTGTTTTTT
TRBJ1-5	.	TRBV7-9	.	CASSSGGGNQPQHF	TGTGCCAGCAGCTCCGGGGGAGGCAATCAGCCCCAGCATTTT
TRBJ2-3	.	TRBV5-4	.	CASRPIPEGEGQYF	TGTGCCAGCAGACCCATTCCCGAGGGGGAAGGGCAGTATTTT
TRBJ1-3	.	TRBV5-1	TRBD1	CASSMTGAAGNTIYF	TGCGCCAGCAGCATGACAGGGGCGGCTGGAAACACCATATATTTT
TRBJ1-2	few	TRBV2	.	CASVRSRDYGYTF	TGTGCCAGCGTCCGAAGCCGTGACTATGGCTACACCTTC
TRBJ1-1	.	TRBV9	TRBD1	CASSGTGVTEAFF	TGTGCCAGCAGCGGAACAGGGGTCACTGAAGCTTTCTTT
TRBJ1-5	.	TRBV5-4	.	CASSLEVDRPSNQPQHF	TGTGCCAGCAGCTTGGAGGTTGACAGGCCTAGCAATCAGCCCCAGCATTTT
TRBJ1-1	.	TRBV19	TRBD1	CASSLDRTQFAEAFF	TGTGCCAGTAGTCTGGACAGGACCCAGTTTGCTGAAGCTTTCTTT
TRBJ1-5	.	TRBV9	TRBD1	CASSRGQGDQPQHF	TGTGCCAGCAGCCGGGGACAGGGGGATCAGCCCCAGCATTTT
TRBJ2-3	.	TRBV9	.	CASSVGTVTDTQYF	TGTGCCAGCAGCGTAGGTACAGTCACAGATACGCAGTATTTT
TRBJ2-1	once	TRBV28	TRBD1	CAGQGAAGQFF	TGTGCCGGACAGGGGGCAGCGGGGCAGTTCTTC
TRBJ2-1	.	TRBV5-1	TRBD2	CASTPYWTSGRNEQFF	TGCGCCAGCACACCCTATTGGACTAGCGGCCGCAATGAGCAGTTCTTC
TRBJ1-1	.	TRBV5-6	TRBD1	CASSQGAPTEAFF	TGTGCCAGCAGCCAGGGGGCGCCCACTGAAGCTTTCTTT
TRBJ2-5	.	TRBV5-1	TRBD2	CASSPSGSSQETQYF	TGCGCCAGCAGCCCTAGCGGGAGTTCCCAAGAGACCCAGTACTTC
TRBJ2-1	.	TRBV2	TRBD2	CASSVQSGRAGDEQFF	TGTGCCAGCAGTGTCCAGAGCGGGAGGGCCGGGGATGAGCAGTTCTTC
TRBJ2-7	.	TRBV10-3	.	CAISVGVLYEQYF	TGTGCCATCAGTGTGGGAGTTCTCTACGAGCAGTACTTC
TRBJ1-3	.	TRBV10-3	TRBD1	CATWDDRGSGNTIYF	TGTGCCACCTGGGATGACAGGGGGTCTGGAAACACCATATATTTT
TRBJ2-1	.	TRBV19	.	CASSNSLEQFF	TGTGCCAGTAGTAACTCCCTAGAGCAGTTCTTC
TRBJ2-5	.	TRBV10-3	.	CAISEAGRGRSYQETQYF	TGTGCCATCAGTGAGGCGGGAAGGGGACGGTCGTACCAAGAGACCCAGTACTTC
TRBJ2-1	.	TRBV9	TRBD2	CASSVVGGRQFF	TGTGCCAGCAGCGTAGTGGGCGGGAGGCAGTTCTTC
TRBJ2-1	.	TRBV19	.	CASSLLSGGSYNEQFF	TGTGCCAGTAGTCTCCTTTCTGGCGGCTCTTACAATGAGCAGTTCTTC
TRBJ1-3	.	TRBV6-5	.	CASSFGAAPSGNTIYF	TGTGCCAGCAGTTTTGGGGCGGCGCCCTCTGGAAACACCATATATTTT
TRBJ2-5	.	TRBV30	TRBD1	CAWRDRGQETQYF	TGTGCCTGGAGGGACAGGGGGCAAGAGACCCAGTACTTC
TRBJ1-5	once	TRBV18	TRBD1	CASSSGDRGLNQPQHF	TGTGCCAGCTCTAGCGGGGACAGGGGGCTCAATCAGCCCCAGCATTTT
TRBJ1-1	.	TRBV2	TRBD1	CASEPNRGGRPEAFF	TGTGCCAGCGAACCAAACAGGGGAGGAAGGCCTGAAGCTTTCTTT
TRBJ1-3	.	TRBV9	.	CASSGTGNGNTIYF	TGTGCCAGCAGCGGCACGGGGAATGGAAACACCATATATTTT
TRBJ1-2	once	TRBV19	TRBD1	CASSPGQGYGYTF	TGTGCCAGTAGCCCCGGACAGGGGTATGGCTACACCTTC
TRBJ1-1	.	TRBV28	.	CASRSAFGGFVNTEAFF	TGTGCCAGCAGAAGTGCATTTGGGGGGTTCGTGAACACTGAAGCTTTCTTT
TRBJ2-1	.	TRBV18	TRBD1	CASSPFRTGESYNEQFF	TGTGCCAGCTCACCATTCAGGACAGGGGAATCCTACAATGAGCAGTTCTTC
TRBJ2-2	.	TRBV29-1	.	CSVGWNTGELFF	TGCAGCGTCGGTTGGAACACCGGGGAGCTGTTTTTT
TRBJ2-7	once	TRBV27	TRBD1	CASSARQGTGGVVQYF	TGTGCCAGCAGTGCCCGCCAGGGGACAGGGGGCGTGGTGCAGTACTTC
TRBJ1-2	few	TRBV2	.	CASSTLSSTYGYTF	TGTGCCAGCAGTACCTTGAGTTCCACTTATGGCTACACCTTC
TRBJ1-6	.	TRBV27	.	CASSMDTLIPF	TGTGCCAGCAGTATGGACACCCTGATTCCTTTT
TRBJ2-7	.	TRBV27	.	CASSFRGYEQYF	TGTGCCAGCAGTTTTCGGGGCTACGAGCAGTACTTC
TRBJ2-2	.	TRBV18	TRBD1	CASSLSHGTVGTGELFF	TGTGCCAGCTCACTTTCCCACGGGACAGTAGGGACCGGGGAGCTGTTTTTT
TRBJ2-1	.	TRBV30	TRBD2	CAWSVSQLAGFSNEQFF	TGTGCCTGGAGTGTATCCCAACTAGCGGGATTTTCTAATGAGCAGTTCTTC
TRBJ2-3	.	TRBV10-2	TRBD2	CASSDRREGSSYF	TGCGCCAGCAGTGATAGGCGGGAGGGCTCGTCGTATTTT
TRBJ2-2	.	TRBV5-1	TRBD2	CASSLGLAANTGELFF	TGCGCCAGCAGCTTGGGACTAGCGGCGAACACCGGGGAGCTGTTTTTT
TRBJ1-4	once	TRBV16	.	CASSLNPPRAATNEKLFF	TGTGCCAGCAGCCTAAACCCGCCCAGGGCGGCAACTAATGAAAAACTGTTTTTT
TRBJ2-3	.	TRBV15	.	CATSRQGGGTFPDTQYF	TGTGCCACCAGCAGGCAGGGGGGCGGGACCTTCCCAGATACGCAGTATTTT
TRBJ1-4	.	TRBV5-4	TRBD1	CASSLGVQGANEKLFF	TGTGCCAGCAGCTTGGGAGTACAGGGGGCTAATGAAAAACTGTTTTTT
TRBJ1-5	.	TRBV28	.	CASSLGRGLGQPQHF	TGTGCCAGCAGCCTAGGGAGAGGACTAGGGCAGCCCCAGCATTTT
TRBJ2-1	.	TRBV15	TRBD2	CATSRDLTSGGNEQFF	TGTGCCACCAGCAGAGATCTTACTAGCGGGGGGAATGAGCAGTTCTTC
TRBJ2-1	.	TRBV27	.	CASSLPGTFVGNEQFF	TGTGCCAGCAGCCTTCCCGGGACATTCGTGGGCAATGAGCAGTTCTTC
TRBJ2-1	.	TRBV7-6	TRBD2	CASSLAGGATEQFF	TGTGCCAGCAGCTTGGCGGGAGGTGCCACTGAGCAGTTCTTC
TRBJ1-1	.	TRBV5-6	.	CASSYGRQPNTEAFF	TGTGCCAGCAGCTATGGACGACAGCCGAACACTGAAGCTTTCTTT
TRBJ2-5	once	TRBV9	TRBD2	CASSVHSIAGVRETQYF	TGTGCCAGCAGCGTACATTCGATAGCGGGAGTCCGAGAGACCCAGTACTTC
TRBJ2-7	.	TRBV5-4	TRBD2	CASSRTGTSVYEQYF	TGTGCCAGCAGCAGGACCGGGACTAGCGTTTACGAGCAGTACTTC
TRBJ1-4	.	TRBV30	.	CAWRQGREKLFF	TGTGCCTGGAGACAGGGTAGAGAAAAACTGTTTTTT